Presented here are 3 T cell receptor beta chains from one specimen sequenced in a study of blood T cells in healthy people across ages. Primed by a sample-barcoded 5' primer and a J-beta primer mix, a second PCR proceeded for 7 to 11 cycles. MiXCR, run by TCRdb on the 5' RACE reads, gives a single entry per CDR3 protein. This sample has about 590,000 distinct CDR3 sequences, with under 30% found just once. Sequences were obtained from blood. Receptor source: an elderly woman in good health.

This clonotype appeared many times. The chain has TRBV5-1 and TRBJ2-3, with no clear D. The V end lost 0 bases, the J end lost 9 bases, and 8 bases lay between the germline ends. This CDR3 has 12 amino acids. The germline V gene has CDR1 SGHRS and CDR2 YFSETQ. In DNA form, the CDR3 reads TGCGCCAGCAGCTTGGAGGAATCCACGCAGTATTTT. Its protein product is CASSLEESTQYF. The variable domain in full, completed from reference TRBV5-1 and TRBJ2-3, reads KAGVTQTPRYLIKTRGQQVTLSCSPISGHRSVSWYQQTPGQGLQFLFEYFSETQRNKGNFPGRFSGRQFSNSRSEMNVSTLELGDSALYLCASSLEESTQYFGPGTRLTVL.

This clonotype was counted only a few times. A read error is possible here, since a much larger clone lies one base away. The V and J genes are TRBV6-2 or TRBV6-3 and TRBJ2-5; 8 positions match TRBD2. Trimming cost V 6 bases and J 11 bases; bases outside gene matches: 17. From germline, CDR1 is MNHEY and CDR2 SVGEGT. The CDR3 totals 15 residues. The CDR3 protein is CASRVPGLGYNEQYF. CDR3 nucleotides: TGTGCCAGCAGAGTTCCGGGACTAGGGTACAATGAGCAGTACTTC.

This clonotype was observed many times. V gene TRBV5-1 combines with J gene TRBJ2-3; D not certain. Germline V gene lookup returns CDR1 SGHRS and CDR2 YFSETQ. V lost 3 bases and J 7 bases, leaving 9 bases between the germline ends. The CDR3 sequence is 12 residues long. DNA of the CDR3: TGCGCCAGCAGCTCTACTACTAATACGCAGTATTTT. It codes for CASSSTTNTQYF.